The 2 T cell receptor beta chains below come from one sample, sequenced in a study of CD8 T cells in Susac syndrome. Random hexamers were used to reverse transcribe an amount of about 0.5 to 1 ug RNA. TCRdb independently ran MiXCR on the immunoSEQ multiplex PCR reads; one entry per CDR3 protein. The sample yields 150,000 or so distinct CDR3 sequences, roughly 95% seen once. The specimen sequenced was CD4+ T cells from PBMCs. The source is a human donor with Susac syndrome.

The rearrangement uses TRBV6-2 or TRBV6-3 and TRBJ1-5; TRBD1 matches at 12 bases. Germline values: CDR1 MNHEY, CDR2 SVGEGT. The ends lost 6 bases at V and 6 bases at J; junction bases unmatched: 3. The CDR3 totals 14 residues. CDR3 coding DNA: TGTGCCAGCAGAGGGACAGGGGGCAGTCAGCCCCAGCATTTT. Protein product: CASRGTGGSQPQHF.

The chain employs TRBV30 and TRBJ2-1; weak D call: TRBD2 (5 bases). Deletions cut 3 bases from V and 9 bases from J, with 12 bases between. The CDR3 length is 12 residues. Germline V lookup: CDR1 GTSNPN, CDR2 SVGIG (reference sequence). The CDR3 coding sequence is TGTGCCTGGAGCGGACTTGTTGGTGAGCAGTTCTTC. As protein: CAWSGLVGEQFF. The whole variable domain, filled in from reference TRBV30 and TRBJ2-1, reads SQTIHQWPATLVQPVGSPLSLECTVEGTSNPNLYWYRQAAGRGLQLLFYSVGIGQISSEVPQNLSASRPQDRQFILSSKKLLLSDSGFYLCAWSGLVGEQFFGPGTRLTVL.